This entry is about one T cell receptor (beta chain). This sequence may be a read error, since a much larger clone differs from it by one base. These data come from a study of regulatory T cells in long-lasting Graves disease. Time point indicated: newly diagnosed GD, antithyroid drugs for less than 3 months. PBMC-extracted RNA yielded the TCR library. Those enrolled as patients came out of an endocrinology department in Xi'an, China. CDR3 regions were amplified by Arm-PCR using iRepertoire HTBI primers to build TCR beta libraries. TCRdb re-called the multiplex PCR reads through MiXCR, storing one row per CDR3 protein. In the table there are about 310,000 distinct CDR3 sequences, 18% of which are singletons. The V end lost 1 base, the J end lost 6 bases, and 13 bases lay between the germline ends. The CDR3 extends over 15 amino acids.

Source: peripheral blood mononuclear cells (PBMCs), taken at new diagnosis, from a patient treated with antithyroid drugs. The gene calls are TRBV12-3 or TRBV12-4 and TRBJ2-4, with D unresolved. This TCR derives from a female donor with Graves disease. This chain's CDR3 is CASSLVGSYGNIQYF. Written as DNA, the CDR3 is TGTGCCAGCAGTTTAGTTGGATCCTACGGAAACATTCAGTACTTC.